These 25 T cell receptor beta chains were all obtained from the same sample, sequenced in a study of blood T cell repertoires in COVID-19. Sequenced by immunoSEQ multiplex PCR; TCRdb stores in-frame clones only, minus some. The top ten clones hold approximately 17% of a sample with about 99,000 clones, 89% of them seen once. Sequencing input: peripheral blood. Every receptor here comes from a woman aged 80 or over in a cohort sampled during active COVID-19.

The chain joins TRBV5-1 to TRBJ1-1; tentatively, D is TRBD1 (6 bases). This CDR3 has 16 residues. V was trimmed by 3 bases and J by 0 bases, leaving 15 bases between them. Germline assignment: CDR1 SGHRS and CDR2 YFSETQ. The CDR3 coding sequence is TGCGCCAGCAGCTCAACGACAGGCTCCTTGAACACTGAAGCTTTCTTT. Its translation: CASSSTTGSLNTEAFF.

The chain couples TRBV5-6 to TRBJ1-2; the D is unclear. The V end was cut by 4 bases, the J end by 5 bases, with 15 bases between. Germline CDR1 is SGHDT and CDR2 is YYEEEE. This CDR3 is built from 14 residues. The CDR3 protein is CASSPVGEVYGYTF. The CDR3 DNA reads as TGTGCCAGCAGCCCCGTCGGAGAAGTTTATGGCTACACCTTC.

V gene TRBV6-5 combines with J gene TRBJ1-4; perhaps TRBD1 as D (6 bases). The CDR3 covers 13 residues. Germline V lookup: CDR1 MNHEY, CDR2 SVGAGI. Trimming took 6 bases from V and 5 from J, leaving 10 bases between them. The CDR3 protein is CASSRGQNEKLFF. Written as DNA, the CDR3 is TGTGCCAGCAGCCGCGGACAGAATGAAAAACTGTTTTTT.

V and J are TRBV5-4 and TRBJ1-1; D unresolved. Trimming took off 2 bases at V and 1 base at J, with 6 bases between the two ends. This CDR3 region has 13 residues. Per the germline V gene, CDR1 is SGHNT and CDR2 is YYREEE (reference sequence). CDR3 coding DNA: TGTGCCAGCAGCTTAACGGGGAACACTGAAGCTTTCTTT. It translates to CASSLTGNTEAFF.

The CDR3 spells CASRRTSGSLYEQYF. The CDR3 DNA reads TGCGCCAGCAGACGGACTAGCGGGAGTCTCTACGAGCAGTACTTC. This chain connects TRBV5-1 to TRBJ2-7, with TRBD2 matching over 13 bases. The CDR3 loop spans 15 amino acids. Germline V gene data show CDR1 as SGHRS and CDR2 as YFSETQ. Losses at the gene ends were 5 bases for V and 3 bases for J; bases not matched to a gene: 5.

This chain connects TRBV6-5 to TRBJ2-7; tentative D call: TRBD1 (7 bases). Germline assignment: CDR1 MNHEY and CDR2 SVGAGI. The germline V and J ends were trimmed by 6 bases and 1 base, with 13 bases remaining between them. This CDR3 spans 14 amino acids. CDR3 loop: CASRGGQRSYEQYF. The CDR3 nucleotides read TGTGCCAGCAGGGGGGGACAGAGGTCCTACGAGCAGTACTTC.

V usage is TRBV7-9 and J usage is TRBJ2-3; unclear D gene. V was trimmed by 5 bases and J by 3 bases, leaving 6 bases between them. CDR3 length equals 12 residues. Per the germline V gene, CDR1 is SEHNR and CDR2 is FQNEAQ (reference sequence). CDR3 nucleotide sequence: TGTGCCAGCAGCCCATCAACAGATACGCAGTATTTT. Translation gives CASSPSTDTQYF.

For the CDR3, the DNA is TGCAGTGCTGGTGACAGCTCCTATAATTCACCCCTCCACTTT. Translation: CSAGDSSYNSPLHF. The rearrangement uses TRBV20-1 and TRBJ1-6; maybe TRBD1 (5 bases). From germline, CDR1 is DFQATT and CDR2 SNEGSKA (reference sequence). The CDR3 spans 14 residues. V lost 5 bases, J lost 0 bases, and 8 bases lay in between.

The chain uses TRBV30 and TRBJ1-6, with a weak D call TRBD1 (6 bases). The CDR3 totals 16 residues. CDR1 and CDR2 (germline): GTSNPN, SVGIG (reference sequence). V was shortened by 0 bases and J by 4 bases, with 13 bases between the two germline ends. DNA for the CDR3: TGTGCCTGGAGTGTAGGCACAGGGTTATATAATTCACCCCTCCACTTT. Amino acid sequence: CAWSVGTGLYNSPLHF.

The chain uses TRBV27 and TRBJ2-1; the match to TRBD1 covers 9 bases. The CDR3 consists of 16 residues. CDR1 and CDR2 (germline): MNHEY, SMNVEV (reference sequence). The V segment lost 2 bases and the J segment 5 bases; nucleotides outside the gene matches: 7. For the CDR3, the DNA is TGTGCCAGCAGTTTAGCCGGGACAGGGCAGAACAATGAGCAGTTCTTC. Its protein product is CASSLAGTGQNNEQFF.

With respect to this clone: The junction does not match germline at one end; this may be a read error. The chain employs TRBV7-7 and TRBJ2-3, with 7 bases identical to TRBD2. Germline V gene lookup returns CDR1 SSHAT and CDR2 FNYEAQ (reference sequence). The CDR3 totals 14 residues. The CDR3 reads CASSAPHLGGVQYF. In DNA, the CDR3 is TGTGCTAGCAGCGCACCCCACTTGGGGGGGGTGCAGTATTTT.

The genes are TRBV30 and TRBJ2-1; D remains ambiguous. The CDR3 loop spans 15 amino acids. Trimming took off 0 bases at V and 9 bases at J, with 18 bases between the two ends. Germline lookup yields CDR1 GTSNPN and CDR2 SVGIG (reference sequence). The CDR3 DNA follows: TGTGCCTGGAGTGTACGTGGTCTCAGTACGGGTGAGCAGTTCTTC. Protein: CAWSVRGLSTGEQFF.

V is TRBV27 and J is TRBJ1-2, with 7 bases that match TRBD1. The length of the CDR3 is 16 residues. The germline V gene has CDR1 MNHEY and CDR2 SMNVEV (reference sequence). With V trimmed by 8 bases and J by 9 bases, 21 bases remained unmatched. CDR3 bases: TGTGCCAGCTCCTTTCCAGACAGGGACGGGGGTTATCGCTACACCTTC. Translating gives CASSFPDRDGGYRYTF.

The rearrangement links TRBV25-1 to TRBJ2-5, with D perhaps TRBD1 (6 bases). The CDR3 sequence is 13 residues long. V gave up 4 bases and J gave up 4 bases, with 10 bases separating them. Per germline, CDR1 MGHDK and CDR2 SYGVNS. The CDR3 protein is CASSGDTIETQYF. The CDR3 nucleotides are TGTGCCAGCAGTGGGGACACTATAGAGACCCAGTACTTC.

The chain employs TRBV5-6 and TRBJ1-4; 7 nucleotides line up with TRBD1. CDR1 SGHDT and CDR2 YYEEEE come from the germline V gene. The CDR3 contains 16 residues. Trimming at V came to 4 bases and at J to 5 bases, leaving 11 bases not matched to a gene. CDR3 nucleotides: TGTGCCAGCAGCGTACCCAGGGGACAGCCGAATGAAAAACTGTTTTTT. Protein sequence: CASSVPRGQPNEKLFF. The full variable domain, its missing parts supplied by reference TRBV5-6 and TRBJ1-4, is DAGVTQSPTHLIKTRGQQVTLRCSPKSGHDTVSWYQQALGQGPQFIFQYYEEEERQRGNFPDRFSGHQFPNYSSELNVNALLLGDSALYLCASSVPRGQPNEKLFFGSGTQLSVL.

The V call is TRBV7-9, the J call TRBJ2-7; D possibly corresponds to TRBD2 (6 bases). This CDR3 has 12 amino acids. Per germline, CDR1 SEHNR and CDR2 FQNEAQ (reference sequence). V lost 6 bases, J lost 6 bases, and 12 bases lay in between. CDR3 sequence (DNA): TGTGCCAGCAGTAGGGAGGAGTTCGAGCAGTACTTC. It specifies CASSREEFEQYF.

This chain joins TRBV5-4 and TRBJ2-1; 7 bases are shared with TRBD1. The CDR3 runs 13 residues. With V trimmed by 4 bases and J by 6 bases, 4 bases remained unmatched. Germline V CDR1 and CDR2: SGHNT, YYREEE (reference sequence). The CDR3 region is CASSTAGGNEQFF. The CDR3 nucleotides are TGTGCCAGCAGCACCGCAGGGGGCAATGAGCAGTTCTTC.

This chain connects TRBV10-3 to TRBJ2-1; D possibly corresponds to TRBD2 (6 bases). Deletions cut 1 base from V and 4 bases from J, with 17 bases between. Germline lookup yields CDR1 ENHRY and CDR2 SYGVKD. This CDR3 comprises 17 residues. The CDR3, as DNA: TGTGCCATCAGTGAGTTGAGATTAGCGGTGGAGTACAATGAGCAGTTCTTC. Translation: CAISELRLAVEYNEQFF.

The gene calls are TRBV3-1 (or the pseudogene TRBV3-2) and TRBJ2-1; 11 nucleotides agree with TRBD2. CDR3 size: 18 residues. The trim removed 3 bases at V and 6 bases at J, leaving 13 bases unmatched. Germline lookup yields CDR1 LGHDT and CDR2 YNNKEL (reference sequence). The CDR3 is CASSQLSLAGGRGNEQFF. In nucleotides, the CDR3 is TGTGCCAGCAGCCAGTTGAGTCTAGCGGGGGGAAGGGGCAATGAGCAGTTCTTC.

The table lists this clone with a count of one. V and J are TRBV5-1 and TRBJ2-7, with TRBD2 as a possible D gene (6 bases). Germline assignment: CDR1 SGHRS and CDR2 YFSETQ. V lost 0 bases, J lost 6 bases, and 19 bases lay in between. The CDR3 extends over 16 amino acids. The CDR3 loop reads CASSLGSRDFAIEQYF. CDR3 bases: TGCGCCAGCAGCTTGGGATCCCGGGACTTCGCGATCGAGCAGTACTTC.

The J gene is TRBJ2-3, the V gene TRBV12-5, with D possibly being TRBD1 (5 bases). Germline-derived CDR1 and CDR2 are LGHNT and FRNRAP. The CDR3 is 16 residues long. Trimming left V 5 bases short and J 4 bases short, with 19 bases between. Here the CDR3 reads CASGAGQPQGADTQYF. The CDR3 DNA is TGTGCTAGTGGTGCCGGACAACCTCAAGGAGCAGATACGCAGTATTTT.

V gene TRBV29-1 combines with J gene TRBJ1-3; TRBD1 agrees at 9 bases. The CDR3 extends over 14 amino acids. From germline, CDR1 is SQVTM and CDR2 ANQGSEA. The J segment lost 4 bases and the V segment lost 7 bases, leaving 8 bases of the junction unmatched. CDR3 in amino acids: CSGAVGTGGNTIYF. The DNA of the CDR3 is TGCAGCGGCGCCGTCGGGACAGGGGGAAACACCATATATTTT.

This chain uses TRBV2 with TRBJ1-3, with 11 bases matching TRBD1. Germline V gene data show CDR1 as SNHLY and CDR2 as FYNNEI. Trimming removed 6 bases from V and 8 bases from J; junction bases left unmatched: 6. This CDR3 is 14 amino acids long. The chain's CDR3 is CASSEDRGPYTIYF. The CDR3 DNA reads TGTGCCAGCAGCGAGGACAGGGGGCCGTACACCATATATTTT.

The CDR3: CASQVEGADYEQYF. CDR3 DNA sequence: TGTGCCAGCCAGGTGGAGGGGGCCGACTACGAGCAGTACTTC. The chain recombines TRBV6-5 with TRBJ2-7, with D possibly TRBD1 on 7 matching bases. The V gene's germline CDR1 is MNHEY and CDR2 SVGAGI. CDR3 size: 14 residues. Trimming stripped 8 bases from V and 3 bases from J, with 17 bases between.

The chain employs TRBV7-3 and TRBJ2-1, with 7 positions matching TRBD2. The germline V gene encodes CDR1 SGHTA and CDR2 FQGTGA. V gave up 5 bases and J gave up 6 bases; unmatched junction bases: 7. This CDR3 region has 14 residues. The CDR3 sequence is CASSTLTSSNEQFF. CDR3 bases: TGTGCCAGCAGCACGCTGACTAGCTCCAATGAGCAGTTCTTC.